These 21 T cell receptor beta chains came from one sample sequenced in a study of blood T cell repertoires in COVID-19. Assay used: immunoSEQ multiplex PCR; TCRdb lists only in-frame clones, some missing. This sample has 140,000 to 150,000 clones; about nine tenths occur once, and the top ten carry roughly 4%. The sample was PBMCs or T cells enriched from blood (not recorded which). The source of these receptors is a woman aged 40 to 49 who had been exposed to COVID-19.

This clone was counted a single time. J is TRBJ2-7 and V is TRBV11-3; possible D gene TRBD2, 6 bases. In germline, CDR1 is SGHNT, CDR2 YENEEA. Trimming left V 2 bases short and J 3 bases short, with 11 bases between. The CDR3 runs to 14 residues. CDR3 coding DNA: TGTGCCAGCAGCTTAAACCGGGGGAACTACGAGCAGTACTTC. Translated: CASSLNRGNYEQYF.

CDR3 coding DNA: TGCAGCGTTGGCTTGCCGGCTGAAGCTTTCTTT. Encoded protein: CSVGLPAEAFF. The chain recombines TRBV29-1 with TRBJ1-1; D call uncertain. Between the trimmed V and J ends, which lost 4 bases and 6 bases, there was a span of 9 bases. The CDR3 runs to 11 residues. Germline loops: CDR1 SQVTM, CDR2 ANQGSEA.

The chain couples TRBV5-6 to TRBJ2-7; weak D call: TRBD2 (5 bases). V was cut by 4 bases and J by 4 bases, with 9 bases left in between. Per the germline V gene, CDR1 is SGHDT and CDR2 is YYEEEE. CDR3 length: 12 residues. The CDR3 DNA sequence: TGTGCCAGCAGCAGAACGGGGTACGAGCAGTACTTC. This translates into CASSRTGYEQYF.

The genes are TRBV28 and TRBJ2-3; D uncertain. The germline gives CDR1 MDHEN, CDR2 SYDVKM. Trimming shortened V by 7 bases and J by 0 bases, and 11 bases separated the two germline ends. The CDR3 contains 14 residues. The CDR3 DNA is TGTGCCAGCACCCCACTTCTTAGCACAGATACGCAGTATTTT. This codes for CASTPLLSTDTQYF.

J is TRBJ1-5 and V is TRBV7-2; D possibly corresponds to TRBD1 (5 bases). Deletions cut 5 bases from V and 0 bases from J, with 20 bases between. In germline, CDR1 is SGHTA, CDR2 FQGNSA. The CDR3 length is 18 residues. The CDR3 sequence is CASSPRGRQDYSNQPQHF. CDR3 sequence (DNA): TGTGCCAGCAGCCCAAGGGGTCGACAAGATTATAGCAATCAGCCCCAGCATTTT.

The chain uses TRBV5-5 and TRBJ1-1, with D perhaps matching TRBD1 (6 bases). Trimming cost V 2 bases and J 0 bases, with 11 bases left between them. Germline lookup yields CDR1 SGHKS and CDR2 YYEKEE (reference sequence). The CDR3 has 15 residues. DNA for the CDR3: TGTGCCAGCAGCTTACAGGGTGGGATGAACACTGAAGCTTTCTTT. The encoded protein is CASSLQGGMNTEAFF.

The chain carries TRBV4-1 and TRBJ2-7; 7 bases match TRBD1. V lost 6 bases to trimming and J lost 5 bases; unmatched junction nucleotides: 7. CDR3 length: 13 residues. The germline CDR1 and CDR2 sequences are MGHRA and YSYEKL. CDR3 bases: TGCGCCAGCAGTCGGACAGGTGGCAACGAGCAGTACTTC. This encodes CASSRTGGNEQYF.

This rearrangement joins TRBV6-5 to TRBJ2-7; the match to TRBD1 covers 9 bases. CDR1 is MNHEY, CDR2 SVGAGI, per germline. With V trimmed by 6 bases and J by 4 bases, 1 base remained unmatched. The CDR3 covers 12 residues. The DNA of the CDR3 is TGTGCCAGCAGGGGACAGGGTTACGAGCAGTACTTC. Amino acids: CASRGQGYEQYF.

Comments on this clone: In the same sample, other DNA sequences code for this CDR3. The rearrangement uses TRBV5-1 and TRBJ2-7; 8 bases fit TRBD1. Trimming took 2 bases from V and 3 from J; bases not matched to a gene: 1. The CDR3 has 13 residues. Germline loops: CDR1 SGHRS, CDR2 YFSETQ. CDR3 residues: CASSLDRGYEQYF. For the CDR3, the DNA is TGCGCCAGCAGCTTAGACAGGGGCTACGAGCAGTACTTC.

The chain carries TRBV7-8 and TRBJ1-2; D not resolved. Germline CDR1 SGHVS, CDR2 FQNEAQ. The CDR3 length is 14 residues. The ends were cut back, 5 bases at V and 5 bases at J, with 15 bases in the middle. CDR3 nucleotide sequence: TGTGCCAGCAGCGCGCAGGAATATGGTTATGGCTACACCTTC. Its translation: CASSAQEYGYGYTF. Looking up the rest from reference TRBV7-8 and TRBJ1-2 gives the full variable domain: GAGVSQSPRYKVAKRGQDVALRCDPISGHVSLFWYQQALGQGPEFLTYFQNEAQLDKSGLPSDRFFAERPEGSVSTLKIQRTQQEDSAVYLCASSAQEYGYGYTFGSGTRLTVV.

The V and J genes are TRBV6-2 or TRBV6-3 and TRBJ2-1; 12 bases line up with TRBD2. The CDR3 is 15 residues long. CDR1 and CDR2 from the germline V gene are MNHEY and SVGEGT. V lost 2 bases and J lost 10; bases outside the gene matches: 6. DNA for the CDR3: TGTGCCAGCAGTTACGAGCTAGCGGGAGGGTTCGAGCAGTTCTTC. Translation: CASSYELAGGFEQFF.

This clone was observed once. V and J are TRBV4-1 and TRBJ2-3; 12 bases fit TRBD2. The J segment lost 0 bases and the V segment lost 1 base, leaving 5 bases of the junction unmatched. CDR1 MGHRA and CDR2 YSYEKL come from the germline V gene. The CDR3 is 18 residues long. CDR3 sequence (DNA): TGCGCCAGCAGCCAAGTTGGACTAGCGGGGTTTAGCACAGATACGCAGTATTTT. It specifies CASSQVGLAGFSTDTQYF.

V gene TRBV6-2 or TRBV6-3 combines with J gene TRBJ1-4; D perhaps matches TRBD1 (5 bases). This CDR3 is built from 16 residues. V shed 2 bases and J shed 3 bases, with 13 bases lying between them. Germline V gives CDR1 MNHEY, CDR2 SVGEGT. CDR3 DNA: TGTGCCAGCAGTTACAAAGGACACGCACCTAATGAAAAACTGTTTTTT. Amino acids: CASSYKGHAPNEKLFF.

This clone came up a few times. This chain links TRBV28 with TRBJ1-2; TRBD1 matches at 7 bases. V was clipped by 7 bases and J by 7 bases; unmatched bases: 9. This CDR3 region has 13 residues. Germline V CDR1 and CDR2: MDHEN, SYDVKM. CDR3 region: CASTSGQPFGYTF. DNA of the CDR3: TGTGCCAGCACCTCGGGACAGCCTTTTGGCTACACCTTC.

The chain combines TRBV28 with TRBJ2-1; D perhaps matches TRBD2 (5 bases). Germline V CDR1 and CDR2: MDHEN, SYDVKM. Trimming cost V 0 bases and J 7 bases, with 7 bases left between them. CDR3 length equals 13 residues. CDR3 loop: CASSLWGRNEQFF. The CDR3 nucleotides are TGTGCCAGCAGTTTATGGGGGAGAAATGAGCAGTTCTTC.

This CDR3 is CASSYRGRIGTDTQYF. The CDR3 nucleotides are TGTGCCAGCAGCTACAGGGGGCGAATCGGCACAGATACGCAGTATTTT. This chain links TRBV7-9 with TRBJ2-3; 9 bases align to TRBD1. The ends lost 4 bases at V and 1 base at J; junction bases unmatched: 6. The germline gives CDR1 SEHNR, CDR2 FQNEAQ (reference sequence). This CDR3 region has 16 residues.

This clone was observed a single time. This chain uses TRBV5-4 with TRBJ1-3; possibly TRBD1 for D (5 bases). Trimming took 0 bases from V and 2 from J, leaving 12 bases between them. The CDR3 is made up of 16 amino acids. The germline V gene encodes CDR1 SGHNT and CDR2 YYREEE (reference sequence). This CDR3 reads CASSLEGYTPGNTIYF. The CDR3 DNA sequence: TGTGCCAGCAGCTTGGAGGGGTACACTCCTGGAAACACCATATATTTT.

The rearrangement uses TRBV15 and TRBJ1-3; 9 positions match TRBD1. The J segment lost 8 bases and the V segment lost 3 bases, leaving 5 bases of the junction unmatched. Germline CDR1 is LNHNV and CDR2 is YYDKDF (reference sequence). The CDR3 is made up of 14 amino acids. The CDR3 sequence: CATSRGQGLDTIYF. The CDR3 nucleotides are TGTGCCACCAGCAGGGGACAGGGATTGGACACCATATATTTT.

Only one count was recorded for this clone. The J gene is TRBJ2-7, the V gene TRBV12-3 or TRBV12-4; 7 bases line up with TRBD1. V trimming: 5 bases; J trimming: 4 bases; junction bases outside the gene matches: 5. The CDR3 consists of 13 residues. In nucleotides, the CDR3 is TGTGCCAGCAGTCGGGACAGAGGGTACGAGCAGTACTTC. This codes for CASSRDRGYEQYF.

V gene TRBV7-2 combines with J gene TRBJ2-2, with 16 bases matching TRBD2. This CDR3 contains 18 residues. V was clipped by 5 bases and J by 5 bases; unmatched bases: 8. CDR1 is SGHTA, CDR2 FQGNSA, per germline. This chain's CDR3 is CASSKGLAGGVVTGELFF. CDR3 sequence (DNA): TGTGCCAGCAGCAAGGGACTAGCGGGAGGGGTCGTAACCGGGGAGCTGTTTTTT.

CDR3 nucleotide sequence: TGCGCCAGCAGCCAGGGGACAGAGTTGTATTCACCCCTCCACTTT. It is translated as CASSQGTELYSPLHF. The chain links TRBV4-3 to TRBJ1-6, with 7 bases aligning to TRBD1. The V gene end was trimmed by 3 bases and the J gene end by 8 bases; junction bases not matched to a gene: 7. This CDR3 has 15 amino acids. Germline CDR1 LGHNA, CDR2 YSLEER.